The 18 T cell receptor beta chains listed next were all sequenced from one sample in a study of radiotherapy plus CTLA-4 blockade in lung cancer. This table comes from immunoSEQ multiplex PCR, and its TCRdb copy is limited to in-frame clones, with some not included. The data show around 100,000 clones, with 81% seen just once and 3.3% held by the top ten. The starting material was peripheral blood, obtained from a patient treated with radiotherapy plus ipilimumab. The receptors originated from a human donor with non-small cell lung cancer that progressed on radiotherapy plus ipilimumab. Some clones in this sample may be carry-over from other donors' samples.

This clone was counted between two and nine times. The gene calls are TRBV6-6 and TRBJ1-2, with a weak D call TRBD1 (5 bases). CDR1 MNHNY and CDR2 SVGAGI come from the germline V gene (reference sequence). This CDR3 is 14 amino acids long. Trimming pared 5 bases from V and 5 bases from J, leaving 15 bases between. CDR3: CASSLRDLPYGYTF. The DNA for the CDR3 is TGTGCCAGCAGTCTCCGGGACCTGCCTTATGGCTACACCTTC.

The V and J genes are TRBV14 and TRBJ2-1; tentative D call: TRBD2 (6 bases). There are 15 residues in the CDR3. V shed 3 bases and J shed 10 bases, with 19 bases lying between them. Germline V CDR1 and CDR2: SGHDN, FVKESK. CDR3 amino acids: CASSQTRDFYGEQFF. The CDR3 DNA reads TGTGCCAGCAGCCAGACCCGGGACTTCTATGGCGAGCAGTTCTTC. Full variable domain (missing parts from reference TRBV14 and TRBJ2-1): EAGVTQFPSHSVIEKGQTVTLRCDPISGHDNLYWYRRVMGKEIKFLLHFVKESKQDESGMPNNRFLAERTGGTYSTLKVQPAELEDSGVYFCASSQTRDFYGEQFFGPGTRLTVL.

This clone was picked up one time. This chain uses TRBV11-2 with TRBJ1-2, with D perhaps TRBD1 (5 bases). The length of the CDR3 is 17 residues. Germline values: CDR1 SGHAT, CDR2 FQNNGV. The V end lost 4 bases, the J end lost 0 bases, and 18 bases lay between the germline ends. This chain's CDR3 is CASSSPRDKQSNYGYTF. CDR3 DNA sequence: TGTGCCAGCAGCTCTCCCAGGGATAAACAATCTAACTATGGCTACACCTTC. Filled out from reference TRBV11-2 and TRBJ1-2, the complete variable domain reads EAGVAQSPRYKIIEKRQSVAFWCNPISGHATLYWYQQILGQGPKLLIQFQNNGVVDDSQLPKDRFSAERLKGVDSTLKIQPAKLEDSAVYLCASSSPRDKQSNYGYTFGSGTRLTVV.

The CDR3 sequence is CASTGNTIYF. CDR3 nucleotide sequence: TGTGCCAGCACGGGAAACACCATATATTTT. This rearrangement joins TRBV2 to TRBJ1-3; no definite D call. V lost 7 bases to trimming and J lost 4 bases, with 2 bases between them. Germline V gene sequence: CDR1 SNHLY, CDR2 FYNNEI. The CDR3 sequence is 10 residues long. Looking up the rest from reference TRBV2 and TRBJ1-3 gives the full variable domain: EPEVTQTPSHQVTQMGQEVILRCVPISNHLYFYWYRQILGQKVEFLVSFYNNEISEKSEIFDDQFSVERPDGSNFTLKIRSTKLEDSAMYFCASTGNTIYFGEGSWLTVV.

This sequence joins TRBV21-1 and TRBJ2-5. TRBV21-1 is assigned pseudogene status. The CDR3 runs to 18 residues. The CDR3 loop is CASSKDCGVVVIEETQYF. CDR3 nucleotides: TGTGCCAGCAGCAAAGATTGTGGGGTGGTGGTGATAGAGGAGACCCAGTACTTC.

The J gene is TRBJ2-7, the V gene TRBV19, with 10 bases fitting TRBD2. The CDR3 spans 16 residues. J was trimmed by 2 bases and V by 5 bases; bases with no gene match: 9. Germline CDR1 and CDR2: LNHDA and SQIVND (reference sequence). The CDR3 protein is CASSQTRTSGAYEQYF. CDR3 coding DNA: TGTGCCAGTAGTCAGACCAGGACTAGCGGAGCCTACGAGCAGTACTTC.

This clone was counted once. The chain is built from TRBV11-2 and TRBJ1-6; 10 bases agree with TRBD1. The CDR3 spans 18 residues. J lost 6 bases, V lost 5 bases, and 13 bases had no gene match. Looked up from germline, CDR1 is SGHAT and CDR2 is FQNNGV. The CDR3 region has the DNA TGTGCCAGCAGCCCTTCTCTTCCGGGACAGGGGTCTAATTCACCCCTCCACTTT. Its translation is CASSPSLPGQGSNSPLHF.

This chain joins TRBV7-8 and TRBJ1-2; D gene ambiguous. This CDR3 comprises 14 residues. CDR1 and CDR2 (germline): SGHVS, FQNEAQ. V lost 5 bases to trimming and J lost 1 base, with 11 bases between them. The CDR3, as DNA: TGTGCCAGCAGCCCGACGGGGATTAACTATGGCTACACCTTC. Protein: CASSPTGINYGYTF.

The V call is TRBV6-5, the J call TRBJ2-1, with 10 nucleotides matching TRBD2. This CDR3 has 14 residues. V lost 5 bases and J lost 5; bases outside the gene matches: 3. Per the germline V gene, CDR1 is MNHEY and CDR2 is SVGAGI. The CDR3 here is CASSGLAEDNEQFF. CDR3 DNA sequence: TGTGCCAGCAGTGGACTAGCGGAGGACAATGAGCAGTTCTTC.

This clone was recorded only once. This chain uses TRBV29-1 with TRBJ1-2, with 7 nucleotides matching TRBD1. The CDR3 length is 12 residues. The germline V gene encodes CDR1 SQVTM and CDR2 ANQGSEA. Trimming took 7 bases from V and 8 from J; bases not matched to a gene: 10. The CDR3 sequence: CSGSLDRRGYTF. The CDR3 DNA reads TGCAGCGGATCTTTGGACAGGAGAGGCTACACCTTC.

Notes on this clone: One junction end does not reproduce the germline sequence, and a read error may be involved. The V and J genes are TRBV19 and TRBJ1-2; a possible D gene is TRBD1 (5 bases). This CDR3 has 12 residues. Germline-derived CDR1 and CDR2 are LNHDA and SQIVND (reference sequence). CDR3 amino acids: CASSLPGHDSHF. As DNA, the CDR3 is TGTGCCAGTAGTCTTCCGGGGCATGATAGTCACTTC.

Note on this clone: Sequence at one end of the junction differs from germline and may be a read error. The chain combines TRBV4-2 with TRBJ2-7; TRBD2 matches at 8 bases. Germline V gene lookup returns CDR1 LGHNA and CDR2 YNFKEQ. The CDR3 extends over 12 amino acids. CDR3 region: CVSSQGTSSQYF. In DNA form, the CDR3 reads TGTGTCAGCAGCCAAGGGACTAGTAGCCAGTACTTC.

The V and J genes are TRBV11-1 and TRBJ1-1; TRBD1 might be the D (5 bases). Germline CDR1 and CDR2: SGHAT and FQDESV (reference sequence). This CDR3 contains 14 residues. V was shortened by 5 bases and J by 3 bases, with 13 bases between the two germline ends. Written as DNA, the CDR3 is TGTGCCAGCAGCCGACAGCGAGAGCACACTGAAGCTTTCTTT. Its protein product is CASSRQREHTEAFF.

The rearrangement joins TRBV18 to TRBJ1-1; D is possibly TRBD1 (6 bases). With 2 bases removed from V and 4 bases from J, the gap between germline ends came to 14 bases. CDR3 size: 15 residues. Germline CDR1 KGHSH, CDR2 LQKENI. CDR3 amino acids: CASSPDQGSLTEAFF. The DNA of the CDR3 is TGTGCCAGCTCACCAGACCAGGGGAGTCTCACTGAAGCTTTCTTT.

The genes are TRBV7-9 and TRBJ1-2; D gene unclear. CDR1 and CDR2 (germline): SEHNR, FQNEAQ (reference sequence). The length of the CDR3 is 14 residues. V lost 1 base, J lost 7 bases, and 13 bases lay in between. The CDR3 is CASSLGGNEGGYTF. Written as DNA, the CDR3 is TGTGCCAGCAGCTTAGGAGGGAATGAAGGTGGCTACACCTTC.

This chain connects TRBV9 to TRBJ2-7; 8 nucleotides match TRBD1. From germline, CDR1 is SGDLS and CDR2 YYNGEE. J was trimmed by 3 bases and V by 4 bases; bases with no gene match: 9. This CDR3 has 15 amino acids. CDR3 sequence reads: CASSQTGARVYEQYF. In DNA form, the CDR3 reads TGTGCCAGCAGCCAGACAGGGGCGCGGGTCTACGAGCAGTACTTC.

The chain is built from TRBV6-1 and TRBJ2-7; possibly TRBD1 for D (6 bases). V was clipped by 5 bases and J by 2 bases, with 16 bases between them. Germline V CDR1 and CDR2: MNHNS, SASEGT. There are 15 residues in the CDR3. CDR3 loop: CASSLTFGQPYEQYF. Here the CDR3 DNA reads TGTGCCAGCAGTCTAACCTTTGGACAGCCCTACGAGCAGTACTTC.

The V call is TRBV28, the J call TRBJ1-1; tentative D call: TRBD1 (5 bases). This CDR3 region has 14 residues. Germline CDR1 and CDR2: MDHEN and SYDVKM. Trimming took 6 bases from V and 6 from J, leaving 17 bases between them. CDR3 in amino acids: CASSRPGIFPEAFF. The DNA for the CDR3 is TGTGCCAGCAGCCGCCCAGGGATTTTTCCTGAAGCTTTCTTT.